This TCR beta chain was recovered during a study of blood T cell repertoires in COVID-19. Overall study context: PBMCs, B-cell-depleted T cells, or T cells were the source of the cDNA or gDNA that made up the material.

Clones were sequenced by immunoSEQ multiplex PCR, and TCRdb holds only the in-frame ones, with some missing. The sample consists of about 150,000 clones, over 60% of them appearing once. The source is a woman of 80 years or more with acute or convalescent COVID-19. Sequencing input: peripheral blood.

CDR3 nucleotide sequence: TGCAGCGCTCGTCGGGACAGGGGGTTAAATGAGCAGTTCTTC. Translating it yields CSARRDRGLNEQFF. The chain joins TRBV29-1 to TRBJ2-1, with 11 bases matching TRBD1. CDR1 and CDR2 (germline): SQVTM, ANQGSEA. The V segment lost 7 bases and the J segment 7 bases; nucleotides outside the gene matches: 9. The CDR3 has 14 amino acids.